Described below is a single T cell receptor beta chain sequence and its context. Antigen specificity is unknown. Next came a second PCR, run for about 7 to 12 cycles, which used a sample-barcoded 5' primer along with a J-beta primer mix. Every molecule of cDNA carried a tag from a template-switch adaptor with 12 random nucleotides. MiXCR, applied by TCRdb to the 5' RACE reads, yields one record per CDR3 protein. There are 1.5 million to 1.9 million distinct CDR3 sequences in the sample; approximately 43% occur only once, and approximately 4.1% lies in the top ten. The data belong to a study of blood T cells in healthy people across ages. Germline V gives CDR1 LNHNV, CDR2 YYDKDF (reference sequence). This CDR3 is 15 amino acids long. V dropped 2 bases and J dropped 0 bases, with 10 bases sitting between them. The study's findings and limits: Nothing was known about donor CMV status, and this possibly confounded expanded clonotype changes. Across samples, TCR beta diversity tracked strongly with naive T cell percentage. Naive and antigen-experienced cells could not be conclusively compared, given unsorted PBMCs.

The V gene is TRBV15, the J gene TRBJ1-1; TRBD1 might be the D (5 bases). Sequencing was performed on blood. This clonotype was obtained from a woman younger than 30 in good health. Here the CDR3 reads CATSRPGRMNTEAFF. Written as DNA, the CDR3 is TGTGCCACCAGCAGACCGGGACGGATGAACACTGAAGCTTTCTTT.